The rows below give T cell receptor beta chains drawn from one sample of a study of PD-1 blockade in classical Hodgkin lymphoma. Libraries were prepared by immunoSEQ multiplex PCR; TCRdb keeps only in-frame clonotypes and omits some of them. The table records 10,000 or so clones, approximately 74% of them present only once. The source was CD4+ T cells from blood, collected before the fourth cycle of nivolumab. Receptors originate from a human donor with classical Hodgkin lymphoma. Each CDR3 is given with its conserved first and last residue. D genes are given only for firm matches. A row's size may be missing; if present it is once, few, many or a size class.

cdr3_length,v_call,d_call,j_call,clone_size,cdr3_aa,cdr3_nt
15,TRBV2,NA,TRBJ1-2,once,CASSEYSNRNYGYTF,TGTGCCAGCAGTGAATATTCGAACAGGAACTATGGCTACACCTTC
16,TRBV5-4,TRBD2,TRBJ2-1,NA,CASSLVSGPGGNEQFF,TGTGCCAGCAGCTTGGTGTCAGGGCCGGGGGGCAATGAGCAGTTCTTC
15,TRBV6-6,TRBD1,TRBJ1-5,NA,CASSTNRGGNQPQHF,TGTGCCAGCAGCACCAACAGGGGCGGCAATCAGCCCCAGCATTTT
13,TRBV6-6,NA,TRBJ1-1,NA,CASKEGGRQSAFF,TGTGCCAGCAAGGAGGGGGGACGACAGAGTGCTTTCTTT
14,TRBV7-9,NA,TRBJ2-5,NA,CASQRAGQQETQYF,TGTGCCAGCCAGAGGGCGGGCCAACAAGAGACCCAGTACTTC
13,TRBV9,NA,TRBJ1-3,few,CASSQAPGNTIYF,TGTGCCAGCAGCCAGGCCCCTGGAAACACCATATATTTT
12,TRBV19,NA,TRBJ2-5,NA,CASSITGETQYF,TGTGCCAGTAGTATTACGGGGGAGACCCAGTACTTC
14,TRBV5-1,NA,TRBJ1-1,NA,CASSFEWGHTEAFF,TGCGCCAGCAGCTTTGAATGGGGACACACTGAAGCTTTCTTT
15,TRBV9,NA,TRBJ2-6,NA,CASNLGYSGANVLTF,TGTGCCAGCAATTTGGGGTACTCTGGGGCCAACGTCCTGACTTTC
14,TRBV29-1,TRBD1,TRBJ1-1,NA,CSVAPGQGPIEAFF,TGCAGCGTCGCCCCGGGACAGGGCCCCATTGAAGCTTTCTTT
14,TRBV15,NA,TRBJ2-3,few,CATSRKIISDTQYF,TGTGCCACCAGCAGAAAAATAATCTCAGATACGCAGTATTTT
13,TRBV4-1,NA,TRBJ2-5,NA,CASSQRDQETQYF,TGCGCCAGCAGCCAACGGGACCAAGAGACCCAGTACTTC
17,TRBV19,NA,TRBJ2-2,NA,CASSIDPVGRRFGELFF,TGTGCCAGTAGTATAGATCCGGTCGGGAGACGTTTTGGGGAGCTGTTTTTT
17,TRBV4-1,NA,TRBJ2-3,few,CASSQEGPPTYTDTQYF,TGCGCCAGCAGCCAAGAAGGACCGCCGACTTACACAGATACGCAGTATTTT
12,TRBV30,TRBD1,TRBJ1-1,few,CAWSRGQAEAFF,TGTGCCTGGAGTAGAGGACAGGCCGAAGCTTTCTTT
13,TRBV19,NA,TRBJ2-1,NA,CASTGSGERVSFF,TGTGCCAGCACTGGGTCAGGGGAAAGGGTCTCGTTCTTC
17,TRBV5-1,TRBD2,TRBJ2-1,NA,CASSSNPSGRVMSEQFF,TGCGCCAGCAGCTCAAACCCTAGCGGGAGGGTAATGTCGGAGCAGTTCTTC
16,TRBV19,TRBD2,TRBJ2-1,NA,CASRDRLAGGLDEQFF,TGTGCCAGTAGGGACCGACTAGCGGGAGGGTTGGATGAGCAGTTCTTC
12,TRBV28,NA,TRBJ1-1,NA,CASARGLAGAFF,TGTGCCAGCGCTCGAGGACTGGCGGGAGCTTTCTTT
15,TRBV27,NA,TRBJ2-1,NA,CASRSLGQEYNEQFF,TGTGCCAGCAGATCTCTTGGGCAGGAATACAATGAGCAGTTCTTC
13,TRBV15,NA,TRBJ2-2,once,CATSRVGSGELFF,TGTGCCACCAGCAGAGTGGGGTCCGGGGAGCTGTTTTTT
15,TRBV9,TRBD1,TRBJ1-5,NA,CASSPTGGKFQPQHF,TGTGCCAGCAGCCCAACAGGGGGCAAGTTTCAGCCCCAGCATTTT
14,TRBV28,TRBD1,TRBJ2-5,NA,CASSSWTGQETQYF,TGTGCCAGCAGTTCCTGGACAGGTCAAGAGACCCAGTACTTC
11,TRBV6-5,NA,TRBJ2-5,NA,CASTNQETQYF,TGTGCCAGCACCAACCAAGAGACCCAGTACTTC
14,TRBV7-8,NA,TRBJ1-3,NA,CASSPEVDGNTIYF,TGTGCCAGCAGCCCAGAGGTCGATGGAAACACCATATATTTT
15,TRBV2,TRBD2,TRBJ2-3,NA,CASSVPGTTTDTQYF,TGTGCCAGCAGTGTCCCCGGGACTACCACAGATACGCAGTATTTT
17,TRBV4-1,NA,TRBJ2-1,NA,CASSQDNLGTYYNEQFF,TGCGCCAGCAGCCAAGATAATTTGGGGACTTACTACAATGAGCAGTTCTTC
16,TRBV19,TRBD1,TRBJ1-3,NA,CASTRGSPGTGNTIYF,TGTGCCAGTACCAGGGGGAGCCCGGGGACAGGAAACACCATATATTTT
12,TRBV28,NA,TRBJ2-1,NA,CASSLNSGKQFF,TGTGCCAGCAGTTTAAACTCCGGTAAGCAGTTCTTC
15,TRBV2,NA,TRBJ1-3,NA,CASSEGRGAGNTIYF,TGTGCCAGCAGTGAGGGCAGGGGAGCCGGAAACACCATATATTTT
16,TRBV28,NA,TRBJ1-5,few,CASSHGILSVNQPQHF,TGTGCCAGCAGCCACGGCATATTGAGTGTCAATCAGCCCCAGCATTTT
13,TRBV27,TRBD1,TRBJ1-6,few,CASSSQGNSPLHF,TGTGCCAGCAGTTCACAGGGGAATTCACCCCTCCACTTT
13,TRBV6-5,NA,TRBJ1-5,NA,CASSLQQGQPQHF,TGTGCCAGCAGCCTTCAACAGGGTCAGCCCCAGCATTTT
14,TRBV19,NA,TRBJ2-1,NA,CASSRQSRGDEQFF,TGTGCCAGTAGTAGGCAGTCTCGGGGCGATGAGCAGTTCTTC
16,TRBV7-2,TRBD1,TRBJ2-6,once,CASSSDRSSGANVLTF,TGTGCCAGCAGCTCGGACAGGAGCTCTGGGGCCAACGTCCTGACTTTC
15,TRBV5-4,TRBD1,TRBJ1-1,NA,CASSLRTGGGTEAFF,TGTGCCAGCAGCTTAAGGACAGGGGGAGGGACTGAAGCTTTCTTT
14,TRBV10-3,TRBD1,TRBJ2-7,NA,CAITQGQGLVEQYF,TGTGCCATCACCCAAGGACAGGGCCTTGTCGAGCAGTACTTC
16,TRBV5-1,TRBD1,TRBJ2-3,NA,CASSIESGDRGQTQYF,TGCGCCAGCAGCATCGAATCGGGAGACAGGGGGCAAACGCAGTATTTT
14,TRBV7-2,TRBD2,TRBJ2-1,NA,CASSSNSGYNEQFF,TGTGCCAGCAGCTCCAATAGCGGGTACAATGAGCAGTTCTTC
14,TRBV7-9,TRBD1,TRBJ1-1,NA,CASSPRTGDNEAFF,TGTGCCAGCAGCCCGAGGACAGGGGATAATGAAGCTTTCTTT
18,TRBV15,NA,TRBJ1-5,NA,CATSRAQGGGHSNQPQHF,TGTGCCACCAGCAGGGCGCAGGGCGGGGGCCATAGCAATCAGCCCCAGCATTTT
16,TRBV7-9,NA,TRBJ1-4,NA,CASSPAGFRENEKLFF,TGTGCCAGCAGCCCCGCCGGATTTAGGGAAAACGAAAAACTGTTTTTT
16,TRBV7-8,NA,TRBJ2-7,few,CASSLGPGGATYEQYF,TGTGCCAGCAGCTTAGGGCCTGGGGGCGCAACCTACGAGCAGTACTTC
15,TRBV27,TRBD1,TRBJ2-7,NA,CASRGGDRGNHEQYF,TGTGCCAGCAGGGGGGGGGACAGGGGGAACCACGAGCAGTACTTC
13,TRBV11-1,TRBD1,TRBJ1-2,once,CASSLLSTGGNTF,TGTGCCAGCAGCTTACTTTCGACAGGGGGTAACACCTTC
14,TRBV6-5,TRBD1,TRBJ2-7,NA,CASSRDRGVHEQYF,TGTGCCAGCAGTAGGGACAGGGGAGTCCACGAGCAGTACTTC
15,TRBV29-1,NA,TRBJ1-4,NA,CSVRSGTSTNEKLFF,TGCAGCGTGCGATCCGGGACATCAACTAATGAAAAACTGTTTTTT
16,TRBV7-2,TRBD2,TRBJ2-2,NA,CASSLGLAGNTGELFF,TGTGCCAGCAGCTTAGGACTAGCTGGGAACACCGGGGAGCTGTTTTTT
10,TRBV29-1,TRBD1,TRBJ1-2,few,CSVGQGYSTF,TGCAGCGTTGGACAGGGGTATTCCACCTTC
13,TRBV28,TRBD1,TRBJ2-5,NA,CASRDRGRETQYF,TGTGCCAGCCGGGACAGGGGGCGTGAGACCCAGTACTTC
14,TRBV2,NA,TRBJ1-5,NA,CASSGPGANQPQHF,TGTGCCAGCAGTGGACCAGGGGCGAATCAGCCCCAGCATTTT